These 8 T cell receptor beta chains share one sample of origin, sequenced in a study of type 1 regulatory T cells. TCRdb re-called the reads through MiXCR, storing one row per CDR3 protein. The data show 63,000 or so distinct CDR3 sequences, almost 50% seen once. Their antigen targets remain unknown. Material for sequencing was cultured non-Tr1 T cells, either the whole culture or a sorted T cell fraction (not recorded which). These receptors were taken from a human donor in good health.

This chain connects TRBV3-1 to TRBJ2-1; D is unclear. The V and J ends lost 1 base and 5 bases respectively, with 6 bases between them. This CDR3 region has 13 residues. Germline-derived CDR1 and CDR2 are LGHDT and YNNKEL (reference sequence). The CDR3 DNA sequence: TGTGCCAGCAGCCAAGCAACGAACAATGAGCAGTTCTTC. As protein: CASSQATNNEQFF.

The rearrangement links TRBV7-2 to TRBJ2-1, with 8 bases matching TRBD1. Germline V gives CDR1 SGHTA, CDR2 FQGNSA. J gave up 5 bases and V 5 bases, and 14 bases lay outside the gene matches. The CDR3 is made up of 17 amino acids. DNA for the CDR3: TGTGCCAGCAGCCCGATTGCAGGGGGCCCCCCCCACAATGAGCAGTTCTTC. Translation: CASSPIAGGPPHNEQFF.

CDR3 nucleotides: TGTGCCAGCAGACAACAAGCAGGAGGAGGAAACACCATATATTTT. This encodes CASRQQAGGGNTIYF. The genes are TRBV3-1 and TRBJ1-3; D not certain. CDR1 and CDR2 from the germline V gene are LGHDT and YNNKEL (reference sequence). V was cut by 6 bases and J by 4 bases, with 16 bases left in between. CDR3 size: 15 residues.

This chain uses TRBV7-9 with TRBJ2-1; 11 bases agree with TRBD2. CDR3 size: 17 residues. Trimming took 3 bases from V and 6 from J; bases not matched to a gene: 10. The V gene's germline CDR1 is SEHNR and CDR2 FQNEAQ (reference sequence). The CDR3 reads CASSFAGTSGLCNEQFF. The CDR3, as DNA: TGTGCCAGCAGCTTTGCCGGGACTAGCGGTCTCTGCAATGAGCAGTTCTTC.

J is TRBJ2-7 and V is TRBV6-2 or TRBV6-3, with D tentatively TRBD1 (6 bases). The germline gives CDR1 MNHEY, CDR2 SVGEGT. V was cut by 4 bases and J by 4 bases, with 17 bases left in between. The CDR3 has 15 amino acids. The CDR3 nucleotides are TGTGCCAGCAGTTTGGATAGCCAGGGGTCTTACGAGCAGTACTTC. This gives the protein CASSLDSQGSYEQYF.

This clonotype came up a few times. The gene calls are TRBV28 and TRBJ2-7, with a possible D match to TRBD1 (5 bases). The CDR3 is made up of 14 amino acids. Germline V gene lookup returns CDR1 MDHEN and CDR2 SYDVKM. The ends were cut back, 4 bases at V and 1 base at J, with 11 bases in the middle. CDR3 DNA sequence: TGTGCCAGCAGTTCGGCAGGGCAATCCTACGAGCAGTACTTC. Translated: CASSSAGQSYEQYF.

J is TRBJ1-2 and V is TRBV20-1; D may be TRBD1 (5 bases). The CDR3 has 13 amino acids. V lost 4 bases to trimming and J lost 4 bases, with 13 bases between them. Germline CDR1 and CDR2: DFQATT and SNEGSKA (reference sequence). In DNA form, the CDR3 reads TGCAGTGCTACGATCCCGAGGGGCTATGGCTACACCTTC. Its translation: CSATIPRGYGYTF.

In regard to this clonotype: A much larger clone differs by one base, so this may be a read error. The chain has TRBV4-3 and TRBJ1-6; unclear D gene. The V and J ends lost 1 base and 11 bases respectively, with 15 bases between them. CDR3 size: 15 residues. CDR1 and CDR2 (germline): LGHNA, YSLEER. This CDR3 is CASSQVGAAAPPLHF. The DNA of the CDR3 is TGCGCCAGCAGCCAAGTTGGCGCGGCAGCCCCACCCCTCCACTTT.